The 21 T cell receptor beta chains reported below all come from one sample, sequenced in a study of blood T cell repertoires in COVID-19. Clones were read by immunoSEQ multiplex PCR, and TCRdb kept only the in-frame ones, dropping some. The table records about 220,000 clones, roughly 88% of them present only once. The sample comprised peripheral blood. These receptors all stem from a man in his forties who had recovered from COVID-19.

V gene TRBV30 combines with J gene TRBJ2-7; 12 nucleotides agree with TRBD1. The CDR3 spans 16 residues. After removal of 0 bases from V and 4 bases from J, the junction contained 7 bases not matched to a gene. Germline V lookup: CDR1 GTSNPN, CDR2 SVGIG (reference sequence). The CDR3 DNA is TGTGCCTGGAGTGTAATGGGACAGGGGGCCAATTACGAGCAGTACTTC. Translated: CAWSVMGQGANYEQYF.

V and J are TRBV19 and TRBJ1-1, with D perhaps matching TRBD1 (5 bases). V lost 9 bases and J 10 bases, leaving 18 bases between the germline ends. This CDR3 spans 12 amino acids. Germline CDR1 LNHDA, CDR2 SQIVND (reference sequence). The CDR3: CASAFTGEAAFF. The CDR3 DNA follows: TGTGCCAGCGCATTTACGGGGGAAGCAGCTTTCTTT.

The chain joins TRBV2 to TRBJ2-3; TRBD2 aligns across 8 bases. The germline gives CDR1 SNHLY, CDR2 FYNNEI. The V and J ends lost 7 bases and 3 bases, in that order; junction bases with no gene match: 3. This CDR3 is 13 amino acids long. CDR3 amino acids: CASKPGGTDTQYF. In DNA, the CDR3 is TGTGCCAGCAAACCGGGGGGGACAGATACGCAGTATTTT. Together with reference TRBV2 and TRBJ2-3, the CDR3 gives the full variable domain: EPEVTQTPSHQVTQMGQEVILRCVPISNHLYFYWYRQILGQKVEFLVSFYNNEISEKSEIFDDQFSVERPDGSNFTLKIRSTKLEDSAMYFCASKPGGTDTQYFGPGTRLTVL.

V gene TRBV4-1 combines with J gene TRBJ2-5, with TRBD1 matching over 7 bases. Germline CDR1 and CDR2: MGHRA and YSYEKL. The CDR3 runs to 14 residues. V was pared by 0 bases and J by 4 bases, with 2 bases of the junction left unmatched. DNA for the CDR3: TGCGCCAGCAGCCAAGATTACAGGGGAGAGACCCAGTACTTC. Its protein product is CASSQDYRGETQYF.

V is TRBV5-1 and J is TRBJ2-1; D possibly corresponds to TRBD1 (6 bases). The length of the CDR3 is 13 residues. Per germline, CDR1 SGHRS and CDR2 YFSETQ. V was cut by 5 bases and J by 6 bases, with 12 bases left in between. The CDR3 sequence is CASREGTINEQFF. The CDR3 region has the DNA TGCGCCAGCAGAGAGGGGACAATCAATGAGCAGTTCTTC. Filled out from reference TRBV5-1 and TRBJ2-1, the complete variable domain reads KAGVTQTPRYLIKTRGQQVTLSCSPISGHRSVSWYQQTPGQGLQFLFEYFSETQRNKGNFPGRFSGRQFSNSRSEMNVSTLELGDSALYLCASREGTINEQFFGPGTRLTVL.

V gene TRBV24-1 combines with J gene TRBJ2-3; D is ambiguous. Germline V lookup: CDR1 KGHDR, CDR2 SFDVKD. This CDR3 comprises 14 residues. Trimming shortened V by 2 bases and J by 1 base, and 6 bases separated the two germline ends. The DNA of the CDR3 is TGTGCCACCAGTGATTCTGGGCGCACAGATACGCAGTATTTT. Encoded protein: CATSDSGRTDTQYF.

This clone appeared once. V and J are TRBV3-1 (or the pseudogene TRBV3-2) and TRBJ1-1; 7 bases align to TRBD1. V shed 0 bases and J 4 bases; nucleotides not matched to a gene: 8. The CDR3 sequence is 16 residues long. Germline V lookup: CDR1 LGHDT, CDR2 YNNKEL (reference sequence). The CDR3 loop is CASSQDYGHRGTEAFF. For the CDR3, the DNA is TGTGCCAGCAGCCAAGATTATGGGCACAGGGGCACTGAAGCTTTCTTT.

The chain carries TRBV7-9 and TRBJ1-1; possible D gene TRBD1, 5 bases. CDR1 is SEHNR, CDR2 FQNEAQ, per germline (reference sequence). The CDR3 runs to 13 residues. The V gene lost 7 bases and the J gene lost 4 bases, with 13 bases spanning the gap. The CDR3 reads CASTVQEGTEAFF. The CDR3 nucleotides read TGTGCCAGCACGGTACAGGAGGGCACTGAAGCTTTCTTT.

The table lists this clone with a few counts. This sequence joins TRBV7-9 and TRBJ2-7; D is unresolved. The CDR3 covers 13 residues. V was clipped by 7 bases and J by 4 bases, with 14 bases between them. From germline, CDR1 is SEHNR and CDR2 FQNEAQ (reference sequence). The CDR3: CASNAERGYEQYF. The CDR3, as DNA: TGTGCCAGCAACGCGGAGCGTGGGTACGAGCAGTACTTC.

This clone was seen once. The chain is built from TRBV18 and TRBJ1-4; D possibly corresponds to TRBD1 (5 bases). The CDR3 sequence is 15 residues long. V was cut by 6 bases and J by 3 bases, with 14 bases left in between. Germline lookup yields CDR1 KGHSH and CDR2 LQKENI. CDR3: CASSTTDSSNEKLFF. The CDR3 bases are TGTGCCAGCTCTACCACTGACAGTTCTAATGAAAAACTGTTTTTT.

The chain links TRBV7-9 to TRBJ2-7, with a possible D match to TRBD1 (5 bases). The CDR3 sequence is 14 residues long. V lost 5 bases to trimming and J lost 2 bases, with 13 bases between them. Germline values: CDR1 SEHNR, CDR2 FQNEAQ (reference sequence). The CDR3 sequence is CASSHTGEAYEQYF. The CDR3 coding sequence is TGTGCCAGCAGCCACACAGGAGAAGCCTACGAGCAGTACTTC.

The chain uses TRBV18 and TRBJ2-3, with TRBD1 matching over 8 bases. From germline, CDR1 is KGHSH and CDR2 LQKENI. CDR3 length equals 15 residues. Trimming at V came to 3 bases and at J to 3 bases, leaving 5 bases not matched to a gene. CDR3 protein: CASSPSRGRTDTQYF. The CDR3 nucleotides read TGTGCCAGCTCACCGAGCAGGGGGCGGACAGATACGCAGTATTTT.

The chain recombines TRBV6-1 with TRBJ2-7; 13 bases align to TRBD2. Germline V gene data show CDR1 as MNHNS and CDR2 as SASEGT. CDR3 length: 16 amino acids. Trimming at V came to 4 bases and at J to 4 bases, leaving 7 bases not matched to a gene. CDR3 DNA sequence: TGTGCCAGCAGTGTCGGCGGGACTAGCGGGATATACGAGCAGTACTTC. Translated: CASSVGGTSGIYEQYF.

The chain is built from TRBV7-8 and TRBJ1-3; maybe TRBD1 (6 bases). Trimming cost V 2 bases and J 0 bases, with 14 bases left between them. Germline V lookup: CDR1 SGHVS, CDR2 FQNEAQ. This CDR3 has 17 amino acids. CDR3 region: CASSLNTGSGSGNTIYF. In DNA form, the CDR3 reads TGTGCCAGCAGCTTAAATACAGGGTCGGGCTCTGGAAACACCATATATTTT.

The chain links TRBV19 to TRBJ1-5, with D hard to call. This CDR3 is built from 13 residues. The V end lost 0 bases, the J end lost 5 bases, and 5 bases lay between the germline ends. Per the germline V gene, CDR1 is LNHDA and CDR2 is SQIVND (reference sequence). CDR3 coding DNA: TGTGCCAGTAGTATAGACCGGGATCAGCCCCAGCATTTT. Encoded protein: CASSIDRDQPQHF.

The chain couples TRBV5-4 to TRBJ1-4, with TRBD1 as a possible D gene (6 bases). V was clipped by 3 bases and J by 8 bases, with 17 bases between them. This CDR3 has 15 residues. Germline lookup yields CDR1 SGHNT and CDR2 YYREEE (reference sequence). CDR3 sequence: CASSSRDTAKEKLFF. For the CDR3, the DNA is TGTGCCAGCAGCTCTAGGGACACGGCCAAAGAAAAACTGTTTTTT.

This clone was seen more than once but under ten times. The genes are TRBV4-3 and TRBJ2-3; D is uncertain. The length of the CDR3 is 14 residues. Trimming shortened V by 1 base and J by 2 bases, and 7 bases separated the two germline ends. Germline-derived CDR1 and CDR2 are LGHNA and YSLEER. The CDR3 sequence is CASSQVDATDTQYF. CDR3 coding DNA: TGCGCCAGCAGCCAAGTAGATGCCACAGATACGCAGTATTTT.

The gene calls are TRBV10-3 and TRBJ1-1, with a weak D call TRBD1 (6 bases). Between the trimmed V and J ends, which lost 4 bases and 1 base, there was a span of 16 bases. CDR1 is ENHRY and CDR2 is SYGVKD in the germline V gene. This CDR3 has 16 residues. The CDR3 nucleotides read TGTGCCATCAGTGGGCCCCCCGGCAGGGGGAACACTGAAGCTTTCTTT. Translated, it gives CAISGPPGRGNTEAFF.

The chain recombines TRBV21-1 with TRBJ1-1. TRBV21-1 is a pseudogene locus. This CDR3 is 13 amino acids long. The CDR3 nucleotides read TGTGCCAGCCGCGGGGGCTTGAACACTGAAGCTTTCTTT. Its translation is CASRGGLNTEAFF.

V usage is TRBV24-1 and J usage is TRBJ2-2; D gene ambiguous. Germline V CDR1 and CDR2: KGHDR, SFDVKD. This CDR3 contains 12 residues. V was cut by 11 bases and J by 1 base, with 7 bases left in between. This CDR3 reads CASQKNTGELFF. The CDR3 nucleotides read TGTGCCAGCCAGAAGAACACCGGGGAGCTGTTTTTT.

J is TRBJ2-3 and V is TRBV7-2; the D is unclear. CDR1 SGHTA and CDR2 FQGNSA come from the germline V gene. The length of the CDR3 is 12 residues. Trimming stripped 3 bases from V and 3 bases from J, with 4 bases between. CDR3 in amino acids: CASSFRTDTQYF. The CDR3 DNA reads as TGTGCCAGCAGCTTTAGAACAGATACGCAGTATTTT.